The rows below give T cell receptor beta chains drawn from one sample of a study of shared clonotypes between healthy human individuals. Using immunoSEQ multiplex PCR, the repertoire was profiled, and TCRdb retains in-frame clones only, with some absent. Here the sample spans about 490,000 clones, 60% to 85% being singletons. The material sequenced was PBMCs. These receptors came from a woman aged 40-49 years in good health. Some clones in this sample may be carry-over from other donors' samples. CDR3s include the opening cysteine and the closing phenylalanine or tryptophan. Size tells how often a clone was seen (once, few, many) or the class of an expanded clone, and some rows leave it out.

>TRBV4-2|TRBJ1-5|NA
CASSQDRGGKRPQHF
>TRBV29-1|TRBJ2-1|NA
CSVARRGLGLNEQFF
>TRBV28|TRBJ2-7|NA
CASSLASTSGSAYEQYF
>TRBV10-3|TRBJ1-3|once
CAISPTGRSGNTIYF
>TRBV10-3|TRBJ1-6|NA
CAITRDPNSPLHF
>TRBV5-1|TRBJ2-7|NA
CASSLGKGLAGGKWPYEQYF
>TRBV23-1|TRBJ2-7|NA
CASSREMTVSYEQYF
>TRBV25-1|NA|few
CASSPGGGYEQYF
>TRBV6-1|TRBJ2-3|NA
CASSESLAGIYTQYF
>TRBV27|TRBJ2-7|few
CASSLTRTSPAQYF
>TRBV30|TRBJ1-3|few
CAWATGPGNTIYF
>TRBV28|TRBJ2-2|NA
CASSSFGKGNTGELFF
>TRBV14|TRBJ2-3|NA
CASSPTSGSGTDTQYF
>TRBV27|TRBJ2-3|NA
CASRLLAGPPESF
>TRBV5-4|TRBJ2-1|NA
CARNLTTNGLAGNEQFF
>TRBV19|TRBJ2-7|NA
CATTGDTSYEQYF
>TRBV5-4|TRBJ2-7|NA
CASSLAAGESYEQYF
>TRBV2|TRBJ2-6|once
CASRDRISGANVLTF
>TRBV7-2|TRBJ2-1|NA
CASSSQGAFHNEQFF
>TRBV6-5|TRBJ1-2|NA
CASSWTGIGYTF
>TRBV19|TRBJ2-7|NA
CASSSTGTGRNEQYF
>TRBV5-1|TRBJ1-5|NA
CASSSTGLGQPQHF
>TRBV2|TRBJ1-1|many
CASSGRQNTEAFF
>TRBV6-6|TRBJ1-1|NA
CASNQGIMTEAFF
>TRBV10-1|TRBJ2-1|NA
CASSRSGRYNEQFF
>TRBV21-1|TRBJ2-1|once
CASSKEGSSSCYNEQFF
>TRBV9|TRBJ2-3|NA
CDSSVSGQRSTDTQYF
>TRBV21-1|TRBJ2-7|NA
CASSSRAPYYEQYF
>TRBV4-2|TRBJ2-3|NA
CASSQDGREGGTDTQYF
>TRBV19|TRBJ2-1|NA
CASRAAAGAGEQFF
>TRBV7-9|TRBJ2-3|NA
CASSKQGPSTDTQYF
>TRBV5-4|TRBJ1-2|NA
CASSFFSRQGAGGYTF
>TRBV7-3|TRBJ2-2|NA
CASSRGPTNTGELFF
>TRBV10-3|TRBJ2-5|NA
CAISRQGGETQYF
>TRBV29-1|TRBJ1-3|NA
CSASATASGNTIYF
>TRBV15|TRBJ1-6|NA
CATSRNAGNNSPLHF
>TRBV27|TRBJ1-4|few
CASSWKLPAGEKLFF
>TRBV5-4|TRBJ1-2|NA
CASSPPGGLASYTF
>TRBV7-6|TRBJ1-1|few
CASGLGGDVTEAFF
>TRBV14|TRBJ2-5|NA
CASSQDRLAGAWETQYF
>TRBV5-1|TRBJ2-7|NA
CASSLTSAYEQYF
>TRBV9|TRBJ2-6|NA
CASSGSGANVLTF
>TRBV7-2|TRBJ2-3|NA
CASSLVVAATDTQYF
>TRBV5-4|TRBJ2-4|once
CASSQDGARGDIQYF
>TRBV10-2|TRBJ2-1|NA
CATEAGGYNEQFF
>TRBV15|TRBJ2-4|NA
CATGGGKRDKNIQYF
>TRBV21-1|TRBJ2-3|NA
CASSKALYPAGGPGDTDTQYF
>TRBV6-4|TRBJ2-6|NA
CASSIGTGSSGANVLTF
>TRBV11-2|TRBJ1-1|once
CASSSTPTGTAFF
>TRBV2|TRBJ2-1|NA
CASSYATSNEQFF
>TRBV28|TRBJ1-3|few
CASSKTGTNTIYF
>TRBV20-1|TRBJ2-3|once
CSALFMDTQYF
>TRBV27|TRBJ2-7|NA
CASQPAGGNSYEQYF
>TRBV29-1|TRBJ1-2|NA
CSVETGQGAGYGYTF
>TRBV6-5|TRBJ2-7|NA
CASRPWITSYEQYF
>TRBV29-1|TRBJ2-7|many
CSVRTGGENEQYF
>TRBV28|TRBJ2-7|NA
CASSLSLTRPPYEQYF
>TRBV4-1|TRBJ2-1|NA
CASSQGSGRTHNEQFF
>TRBV7-6|TRBJ2-7|NA
CASSLEGGTGAHEQYF